There are a few counts of the clone carrying this T cell receptor (beta chain). Antigen specificity is unknown. The CDR3 extends over 14 amino acids. CDR1 is LNHDA, CDR2 SQIVND, per germline (reference sequence). Losses at the gene ends were 3 bases for V and 13 bases for J; bases not matched to a gene: 5. These data are taken from a study of T cell responses to AZD1222 COVID-19 vaccine. Data came from immunoSEQ multiplex PCR; TCRdb stores just in-frame clones and leaves some out. Here the sample spans 95,000 to 150,000 clones, about 90% being singletons. Study-wide findings and caveats: Reports say nearly half of spike-specific TCRs go after unmutated variant regions. Clonal diversity may have been underestimated, and the donors were mostly white British, with more females than males. Once two AZD1222 doses were given, Spike-specific TCR breadth and depth went up.

The rearrangement uses TRBV19 and TRBJ1-6; 11 nucleotides agree with TRBD1. The receptor was isolated from an adult in good health. The sequencing used peripheral blood, collected on day 0 of AZD1222 vaccination. For the CDR3, the DNA is TGTGCCAGTAGTATCCGGGACAGGGGGGCCCCCCTCCACTTT. Translated: CASSIRDRGAPLHF.